Below are 32 T cell receptor beta chains sequenced from a single sample in a study of blood T cell repertoires in COVID-19. The protocol was immunoSEQ multiplex PCR, while the TCRdb copy is restricted to in-frame clones and leaves out a portion. The repertoire holds around 250,000 clones, with about 83% as singletons. Source material: peripheral blood. The receptors originated from a man aged 25-45 years who had recovered from COVID-19.

The V and J genes are TRBV7-9 and TRBJ1-1; D may be TRBD1 (5 bases). The germline V gene has CDR1 SEHNR and CDR2 FQNEAQ (reference sequence). This CDR3 spans 14 amino acids. Trimming pared 1 base from V and 3 bases from J, leaving 9 bases between. CDR3 sequence: CASSLGPGDTEAFF. The CDR3 coding sequence is TGTGCCAGCAGCTTAGGGCCGGGGGACACTGAAGCTTTCTTT.

The gene calls are TRBV28 and TRBJ2-5; tentative D call: TRBD2 (7 bases). The CDR3 totals 14 residues. Germline CDR1 MDHEN, CDR2 SYDVKM. The germline V and J ends were trimmed by 6 bases and 5 bases, with 16 bases remaining between them. The CDR3 reads CASSKGGRVETQYF. CDR3 coding DNA: TGTGCCAGCAGCAAGGGGGGGCGGGTGGAGACCCAGTACTTC.

The chain couples TRBV6-5 to TRBJ1-6; D might be TRBD1 (6 bases). Deletions cut 6 bases from V and 4 bases from J, with 13 bases between. Germline V gene lookup returns CDR1 MNHEY and CDR2 SVGAGI. This CDR3 is built from 15 residues. The CDR3 nucleotides read TGTGCCAGCAGACAGGGCCCCGATTATAATTCACCCCTCCACTTT. Translating it yields CASRQGPDYNSPLHF.

This clone appeared once. The chain couples TRBV3-1 (or the pseudogene TRBV3-2) to TRBJ1-4; the match to TRBD1 covers 9 bases. Germline V gene data show CDR1 as LGHDT and CDR2 as YNNKEL (reference sequence). V shed 4 bases, J shed 5 bases, and the junction held 5 bases outside the gene matches. The CDR3 consists of 15 residues. The DNA of the CDR3 is TGTGCCAGCAGCCCGGGACAGGGAAAAAATGAAAAACTGTTTTTT. Encoded protein: CASSPGQGKNEKLFF.

The chain joins TRBV5-1 to TRBJ1-2; the D gene is possibly TRBD1 (5 bases). V shed 2 bases and J shed 6 bases, with 17 bases lying between them. The CDR3 length is 15 residues. Germline CDR1 and CDR2: SGHRS and YFSETQ. The DNA of the CDR3 is TGCGCCAGCAGCTTCGCACGGGGGAGAACGGATGGCTACACCTTC. Encoded protein: CASSFARGRTDGYTF.

V gene TRBV12-3 or TRBV12-4 combines with J gene TRBJ2-1; D gene uncertain. Trimming took 5 bases from V and 3 from J, leaving 5 bases between them. The length of the CDR3 is 12 residues. The CDR3, as DNA: TGTGCCAGCAGTCCTCTCTACAATGAGCAGTTCTTC. Translation: CASSPLYNEQFF.

This rearrangement joins TRBV5-1 to TRBJ2-3; TRBD2 agrees at 8 bases. V shed 4 bases, J shed 0 bases, and the junction held 4 bases outside the gene matches. Germline loops: CDR1 SGHRS, CDR2 YFSETQ. This CDR3 contains 15 residues. The CDR3 loop is CASSPWTSSTDTQYF. CDR3 bases: TGCGCCAGCAGCCCTTGGACTAGCAGCACAGATACGCAGTATTTT. Full variable domain (outside the CDR3, taken from reference TRBV5-1 and TRBJ2-3): KAGVTQTPRYLIKTRGQQVTLSCSPISGHRSVSWYQQTPGQGLQFLFEYFSETQRNKGNFPGRFSGRQFSNSRSEMNVSTLELGDSALYLCASSPWTSSTDTQYFGPGTRLTVL.

The chain has TRBV5-1 and TRBJ1-6, with D uncertain. The CDR3 is made up of 15 amino acids. The V and J ends lost 1 base and 0 bases respectively, with 5 bases between them. Germline V gene lookup returns CDR1 SGHRS and CDR2 YFSETQ. CDR3 coding DNA: TGCGCCAGCAGCTTGTCGAGCTCCTATAATTCACCCCTCCACTTT. Translation: CASSLSSSYNSPLHF.

The chain links TRBV6-5 to TRBJ2-2; TRBD1 aligns across 8 bases. Germline CDR1 MNHEY, CDR2 SVGAGI. The CDR3 loop spans 14 amino acids. Trimming cost V 6 bases and J 7 bases; bases outside gene matches: 7. The CDR3 DNA follows: TGTGCCAGCAGGCTGGGACAGGCAAACGGGGAGCTGTTTTTT. Its protein product is CASRLGQANGELFF.

The CDR3 coding sequence is TGCGCCAGCAGCTCCGGGACTAGCGGACAAGAGACCCAGTACTTC. Translation gives CASSSGTSGQETQYF. The chain carries TRBV4-1 and TRBJ2-5; TRBD2 matches 11 bases. Germline-derived CDR1 and CDR2 are MGHRA and YSYEKL. V lost 5 bases, J lost 2 bases, and 4 bases stayed unmatched. CDR3 length equals 15 residues.

The chain is built from TRBV7-8 and TRBJ2-2, with D unclear. Germline-derived CDR1 and CDR2 are SGHVS and FQNEAQ. The CDR3 sequence is 13 residues long. V lost 0 bases, J lost 5 bases, and 4 bases lay in between. The DNA of the CDR3 is TGTGCCAGCAGCTTAGCAGCTACCGGGGAGCTGTTTTTT. Translating it yields CASSLAATGELFF.

J is TRBJ2-1 and V is TRBV6-4, with a possible D match to TRBD2 (6 bases). The germline CDR1 and CDR2 sequences are MRHNA and SNTAGT. This CDR3 spans 15 amino acids. Trimming took 3 bases from V and 2 from J, leaving 11 bases between them. DNA of the CDR3: TGTGCCAGCAGTGATAGTAGCGGAACCTACAATGAGCAGTTCTTC. It is translated as CASSDSSGTYNEQFF.

The chain joins TRBV18 to TRBJ1-4, with a weak D call TRBD1 (6 bases). The germline V gene encodes CDR1 KGHSH and CDR2 LQKENI. The CDR3 length is 15 residues. Trimming took off 3 bases at V and 8 bases at J, with 16 bases between the two ends. The CDR3 DNA reads as TGTGCCAGCTCACCCTCTGAGCAGGGGAGCGAAAAACTGTTTTTT. The encoded protein is CASSPSEQGSEKLFF.

The chain recombines TRBV5-1 with TRBJ2-2; D may be TRBD1 (5 bases). The CDR3 extends over 14 amino acids. Germline V gives CDR1 SGHRS, CDR2 YFSETQ. Trimming pared 6 bases from V and 6 bases from J, leaving 15 bases between. The DNA for the CDR3 is TGCGCCAGCACCCCCGACAGCACCTCCGGGGAGCTGTTTTTT. Protein sequence: CASTPDSTSGELFF.

V is TRBV6-4 and J is TRBJ1-5, with a tentative D call TRBD1 (6 bases). Germline V gene data show CDR1 as MRHNA and CDR2 as SNTAGT. Deletions cut 2 bases from V and 5 bases from J, with 16 bases between. This CDR3 is built from 16 residues. CDR3 nucleotides: TGTGCCAGCAGTGACAAAAAACAGGGAACGGATCAGCCCCAGCATTTT. It specifies CASSDKKQGTDQPQHF.

The genes are TRBV12-3 or TRBV12-4 and TRBJ1-1, with 9 nucleotides matching TRBD1. This CDR3 is 13 amino acids long. J gave up 5 bases and V 8 bases, and 6 bases lay outside the gene matches. The CDR3 DNA follows: TGTGCCAGCGGGAGGACAGGGGCGACTGAAGCTTTCTTT. Protein: CASGRTGATEAFF.

This rearrangement joins TRBV19 to TRBJ1-2, with D unresolved. CDR1 is LNHDA, CDR2 SQIVND, per germline (reference sequence). The ends were cut back, 6 bases at V and 5 bases at J, with 13 bases in the middle. The CDR3 has 13 residues. The CDR3 sequence is CASSPRRLYGYTF. The CDR3 region has the DNA TGTGCCAGTAGCCCCCGCCGGTTATATGGCTACACCTTC.

The chain couples TRBV5-5 to TRBJ1-3; 7 bases line up with TRBD1. The CDR3 totals 17 residues. Losses at the gene ends were 0 bases for V and 0 bases for J; bases not matched to a gene: 6. Germline lookup yields CDR1 SGHKS and CDR2 YYEKEE (reference sequence). The chain's CDR3 is CASSLAAGQYSGNTIYF. DNA of the CDR3: TGTGCCAGCAGCTTGGCTGCGGGACAGTACTCTGGAAACACCATATATTTT.

This clone appeared once. V and J are TRBV3-1 (or the pseudogene TRBV3-2) and TRBJ1-6, with D perhaps matching TRBD1 (5 bases). Germline V gene lookup returns CDR1 LGHDT and CDR2 YNNKEL (reference sequence). The ends were cut back, 1 base at V and 9 bases at J, with 13 bases in the middle. The CDR3 totals 15 residues. CDR3 residues: CASSQGPGNSSPLHF. In nucleotides, the CDR3 is TGTGCCAGCAGCCAAGGGCCAGGGAATTCTTCACCCCTCCACTTT.

This clone was picked up one time. The genes are TRBV7-9 and TRBJ2-3, with D possibly TRBD1 on 5 matching bases. V was shortened by 4 bases and J by 2 bases, with 16 bases between the two germline ends. The germline CDR1 and CDR2 sequences are SEHNR and FQNEAQ (reference sequence). The CDR3 is 16 residues long. The CDR3: CASSYFVDRTTDTQYF. The CDR3 DNA reads TGTGCCAGCAGCTACTTCGTCGACAGAACCACAGATACGCAGTATTTT.

V usage is TRBV5-4 and J usage is TRBJ1-2, with 7 bases fitting TRBD1. The CDR3 is 14 residues long. Losses at the gene ends were 5 bases for V and 8 bases for J; bases not matched to a gene: 12. From germline, CDR1 is SGHNT and CDR2 YYREEE (reference sequence). Here the CDR3 DNA reads TGTGCCAGCAGACCTCGACAGGGAATTGGCGGCTACACCTTC. Protein sequence: CASRPRQGIGGYTF. The entire variable domain, with the rest obtained from reference TRBV5-4 and TRBJ1-2, is as follows: ETGVTQSPTHLIKTRGQQVTLRCSSQSGHNTVSWYQQALGQGPQFIFQYYREEENGRGNFPPRFSGLQFPNYSSELNVNALELDDSALYLCASRPRQGIGGYTFGSGTRLTVV.

This rearrangement joins TRBV11-2 to TRBJ1-3; D call uncertain. The CDR3 is 15 amino acids. V was pared by 5 bases and J by 0 bases, with 11 bases between. Germline values: CDR1 SGHAT, CDR2 FQNNGV. The CDR3 bases are TGTGCCAGCAGCGTCCGCGGGCACTCTGGAAACACCATATATTTT. It specifies CASSVRGHSGNTIYF. The variable domain in full, with the rest retrieved from reference TRBV11-2 and TRBJ1-3, is EAGVAQSPRYKIIEKRQSVAFWCNPISGHATLYWYQQILGQGPKLLIQFQNNGVVDDSQLPKDRFSAERLKGVDSTLKIQPAKLEDSAVYLCASSVRGHSGNTIYFGEGSWLTVV.

The rearrangement joins TRBV12-3 or TRBV12-4 to TRBJ1-1; 8 positions agree with TRBD1. Germline trimming cut 7 bases from V and 5 bases from J; bases unmatched to any gene: 3. The CDR3 spans 12 residues. CDR3 region: CASTRTGTEAFF. CDR3 nucleotides: TGTGCCAGCACCAGGACAGGGACTGAAGCTTTCTTT.

The V gene is TRBV3-1 (or the pseudogene TRBV3-2), the J gene TRBJ1-5; TRBD1 aligns across 8 bases. Germline V gene data show CDR1 as LGHDT and CDR2 as YNNKEL (reference sequence). V shed 0 bases, J shed 7 bases, and the junction held 14 bases outside the gene matches. CDR3 length: 18 amino acids. The CDR3 DNA reads TGTGCCAGCAGCCAAGATATCCGGGACAGGAAAAGGGGGCAGCCCCAGCATTTT. Encoded protein: CASSQDIRDRKRGQPQHF.

Notes on this clone: Germline and junction disagree at one end, which may indicate a read error. The V gene is TRBV24-1, the J gene TRBJ2-3; the D gene is possibly TRBD2 (7 bases). CDR1 and CDR2 from the germline V gene are KGHDR and SFDVKD. The CDR3 is made up of 12 amino acids. The CDR3 sequence is CPGGRDLDTQYF. In nucleotides, the CDR3 is TGCCCGGGGGGCAGGGATTTAGATACGCAGTATTTT.

The J gene is TRBJ1-5, the V gene TRBV28; D is ambiguous. This CDR3 has 16 residues. CDR1 is MDHEN, CDR2 SYDVKM, per germline. Trimming removed 3 bases at V and 7 bases at J, with 19 bases between. CDR3 DNA sequence: TGTGCCAGCAGTTTGATGTCAGATTGGGCAGAGCAGCCCCAGCATTTT. Its translation is CASSLMSDWAEQPQHF.

The chain recombines TRBV5-4 with TRBJ2-3, with D possibly TRBD2 on 7 matching bases. With 0 bases removed from V and 4 bases from J, the gap between germline ends came to 18 bases. The CDR3 loop spans 17 amino acids. Germline loops: CDR1 SGHNT, CDR2 YYREEE (reference sequence). The CDR3, as DNA: TGTGCCAGCAGCTTGGCTAATGGGGGGGCGGCCCCAGATACGCAGTATTTT. Protein sequence: CASSLANGGAAPDTQYF.

The J gene is TRBJ1-1, the V gene TRBV7-2, with D perhaps TRBD1 (5 bases). The germline gives CDR1 SGHTA, CDR2 FQGNSA. The V end lost 3 bases, the J end lost 1 base, and 21 bases lay between the germline ends. The CDR3 runs 18 residues. CDR3: CASSFFRSQGRRNTEAFF. CDR3 sequence (DNA): TGTGCCAGCAGCTTTTTCCGCTCTCAGGGAAGACGGAACACTGAAGCTTTCTTT.

The V and J genes are TRBV27 and TRBJ1-2; D remains ambiguous. Germline V gene lookup returns CDR1 MNHEY and CDR2 SMNVEV (reference sequence). The CDR3 runs 14 residues. V was trimmed by 4 bases and J by 6 bases, leaving 15 bases between them. CDR3: CASSSLRRVDGYTF. The CDR3 region has the DNA TGTGCCAGCAGTTCCCTTAGAAGAGTCGATGGCTACACCTTC.

V and J are TRBV5-1 and TRBJ2-5, with 9 nucleotides matching TRBD1. The V gene's germline CDR1 is SGHRS and CDR2 YFSETQ. The CDR3 is 15 residues long. Losses at the gene ends were 0 bases for V and 5 bases for J; bases not matched to a gene: 5. CDR3 coding DNA: TGCGCCAGCAGCTTGGATAAGGGACAGGGTGAGACCCAGTACTTC. Residues: CASSLDKGQGETQYF.

There are a few counts of this clone. The V gene is TRBV6-4, the J gene TRBJ2-1; possibly TRBD2 for D (5 bases). V lost 3 bases, J lost 5 bases, and 8 bases lay in between. The germline CDR1 and CDR2 sequences are MRHNA and SNTAGT. The CDR3 length is 13 residues. The chain's CDR3 is CASSERANNEQFF. The CDR3, as DNA: TGTGCCAGCAGTGAGCGGGCCAACAATGAGCAGTTCTTC.

This clone was counted ten times or more. The chain is built from TRBV15 and TRBJ2-3, with 7 bases matching TRBD2. Looked up from germline, CDR1 is LNHNV and CDR2 is YYDKDF (reference sequence). CDR3 length equals 16 residues. Germline trimming cut 0 bases from V and 4 bases from J; bases unmatched to any gene: 7. CDR3 protein: CATSRDAASGPDTQYF. CDR3 DNA sequence: TGTGCCACCAGCAGAGATGCGGCTAGCGGACCAGATACGCAGTATTTT.